The 14 T cell receptor beta chains given below trace back to one sample, sequenced in a study of chemoradiotherapy in HPV16-positive cancers. Sequencing was performed with immunoSEQ multiplex PCR; in TCRdb, only in-frame clones are kept and a portion is missing. The sample includes some 9,300 clones, approximately 85% of them seen just once. Sequencing was performed on blood, taken from a patient who underwent chemoradiotherapy. All receptors come from a human donor with HPV-associated anogenital cancer.

This chain uses TRBV7-6 with TRBJ2-7; D possibly corresponds to TRBD1 (6 bases). The length of the CDR3 is 14 residues. The germline V gene encodes CDR1 SGHVS and CDR2 FNYEAQ. Trimming removed 5 bases from V and 3 bases from J, with 14 bases in between. The CDR3: CASSLRTDYYEQYF. DNA for the CDR3: TGTGCCAGCAGCCTTCGGACAGACTACTACGAGCAGTACTTC.

The J gene is TRBJ1-5, the V gene TRBV5-1, with a weak D call TRBD1 (5 bases). V shed 0 bases and J shed 2 bases, with 12 bases lying between them. Looked up from germline, CDR1 is SGHRS and CDR2 is YFSETQ. CDR3 length: 16 amino acids. The CDR3 DNA reads TGCGCCAGCAGCTTGGCCTTGACAGCGGGCAATCAGCCCCAGCATTTT. Translated, it gives CASSLALTAGNQPQHF.

In its sample, this clone was seen once. This chain connects TRBV30 to TRBJ2-3; D is ambiguous. V was clipped by 4 bases and J by 2 bases, with 13 bases between them. Looked up from germline, CDR1 is GTSNPN and CDR2 is SVGIG (reference sequence). The CDR3 is made up of 14 amino acids. This CDR3 reads CAWNRAPITDTQYF. For the CDR3, the DNA is TGTGCCTGGAATAGGGCACCGATCACAGATACGCAGTATTTT.

This clone was seen a few times. This chain links TRBV5-1 with TRBJ2-5, with D possibly matching TRBD2 (6 bases). Trimming took 4 bases from V and 7 from J, leaving 17 bases between them. CDR3 length: 14 residues. Looked up from germline, CDR1 is SGHRS and CDR2 is YFSETQ. This chain's CDR3 is CASSPLAPGGTQYF. Written as DNA, the CDR3 is TGCGCCAGCAGCCCCCTAGCGCCCGGGGGGACCCAGTACTTC.

V usage is TRBV9 and J usage is TRBJ2-1; D not certain. This CDR3 is built from 15 residues. In germline, CDR1 is SGDLS, CDR2 YYNGEE. Trimming took off 3 bases at V and 7 bases at J, with 17 bases between the two ends. The CDR3: CASSEGPGGGNEQFF. CDR3 sequence (DNA): TGTGCCAGCAGCGAAGGACCGGGTGGTGGAAATGAGCAGTTCTTC.

The chain has TRBV7-8 and TRBJ2-3; D is uncertain. Germline V gene sequence: CDR1 SGHVS, CDR2 FQNEAQ. This CDR3 spans 14 amino acids. V lost 5 bases to trimming and J lost 0 bases, with 9 bases between them. CDR3 bases: TGTGCCAGCAGCACACACCCTAGCACAGATACGCAGTATTTT. It codes for CASSTHPSTDTQYF.

V and J are TRBV27 and TRBJ2-3; TRBD2 matches at 9 bases. The CDR3 runs 15 residues. V trimming: 1 base; J trimming: 5 bases; junction bases outside the gene matches: 4. Germline V lookup: CDR1 MNHEY, CDR2 SMNVEV (reference sequence). The CDR3 region is CASSLLGSGGDTQYF. The CDR3 bases are TGTGCCAGCAGTTTATTGGGTAGCGGGGGAGATACGCAGTATTTT.

This chain uses TRBV14 with TRBJ1-2; D is unclear. There are 15 residues in the CDR3. The germline V gene encodes CDR1 SGHDN and CDR2 FVKESK. Trimming shortened V by 0 bases and J by 4 bases, and 12 bases separated the two germline ends. The CDR3, as DNA: TGTGCCAGCAGCCAAGATCTTGGCGGAATCTATGGCTACACCTTC. Its protein is CASSQDLGGIYGYTF.

The V gene is TRBV7-2, the J gene TRBJ2-5; D might be TRBD2 (6 bases). CDR1 is SGHTA and CDR2 is FQGNSA in the germline V gene. This CDR3 comprises 14 residues. Trimming took off 2 bases at V and 2 bases at J, with 9 bases between the two ends. The CDR3 DNA reads as TGTGCCAGCAGCTTAAGACGGGGGCAAGAGACCCAGTACTTC. It codes for CASSLRRGQETQYF.

In this sample, this clone turned up once. V is TRBV19 and J is TRBJ1-1, with D unresolved. Germline loops: CDR1 LNHDA, CDR2 SQIVND (reference sequence). Trimming took 7 bases from V and 8 from J, leaving 11 bases between them. The CDR3 consists of 11 residues. CDR3 residues: CASTALSEAFF. In DNA form, the CDR3 reads TGTGCCAGTACTGCGTTATCAGAAGCTTTCTTT.

This chain joins TRBV29-1 and TRBJ2-3; weak D call: TRBD2 (6 bases). CDR1 and CDR2 (germline): SQVTM, ANQGSEA. Trimming removed 0 bases at V and 3 bases at J, with 13 bases between. There are 15 residues in the CDR3. In nucleotides, the CDR3 is TGCAGCGTTGAAGAAGGGACTCTGGGTACAGATACGCAGTATTTT. Residues: CSVEEGTLGTDTQYF.

This clone was observed a single time. The V call is TRBV27, the J call TRBJ2-7, with 7 nucleotides matching TRBD2. With 7 bases clipped from V and 2 bases from J, the junction kept 5 bases outside the gene matches. Germline V lookup: CDR1 MNHEY, CDR2 SMNVEV (reference sequence). This CDR3 has 13 amino acids. CDR3 coding DNA: TGTGCCAGCACAAGGGGAGGGGCCTACGAGCAGTACTTC. It is translated as CASTRGGAYEQYF.

The chain is built from TRBV2 and TRBJ1-5; D is uncertain. This CDR3 comprises 18 residues. CDR1 SNHLY and CDR2 FYNNEI come from the germline V gene. V shed 0 bases and J shed 4 bases, with 19 bases lying between them. In nucleotides, the CDR3 is TGTGCCAGCAGTGAAGCTTCGGGGTGGGCAAACGGGAATCAGCCCCAGCATTTT. Amino acid sequence: CASSEASGWANGNQPQHF.

The chain recombines TRBV4-3 with TRBJ2-3, with D possibly called TRBD1 or TRBD2 (5 bases each). Germline V gene sequence: CDR1 LGHNA, CDR2 YSLEER. This CDR3 has 14 amino acids. The V end lost 0 bases, the J end lost 10 bases, and 14 bases lay between the germline ends. The CDR3 sequence: CASSQEGVRAAQYF. The CDR3 region has the DNA TGCGCCAGCAGCCAAGAAGGGGTGCGGGCGGCGCAGTATTTT.